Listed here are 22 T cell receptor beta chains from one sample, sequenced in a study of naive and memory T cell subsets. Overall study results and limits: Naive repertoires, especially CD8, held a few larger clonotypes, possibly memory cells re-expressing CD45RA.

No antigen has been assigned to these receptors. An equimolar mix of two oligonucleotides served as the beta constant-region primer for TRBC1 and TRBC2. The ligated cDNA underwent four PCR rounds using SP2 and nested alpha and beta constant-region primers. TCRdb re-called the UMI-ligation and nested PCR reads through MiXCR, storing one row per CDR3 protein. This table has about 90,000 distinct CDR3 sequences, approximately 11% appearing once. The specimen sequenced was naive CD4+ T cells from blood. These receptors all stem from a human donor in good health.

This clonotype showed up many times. CDR3 protein: CAWIGEGSYNEQFF. CDR3 nucleotide sequence: TGTGCCTGGATCGGGGAGGGCTCCTACAATGAGCAGTTCTTC. The gene calls are TRBV30 and TRBJ2-1; 7 bases align to TRBD2. The ends lost 4 bases at V and 0 bases at J; junction bases unmatched: 3. The CDR3 extends over 14 amino acids. Per germline, CDR1 GTSNPN and CDR2 SVGIG (reference sequence).

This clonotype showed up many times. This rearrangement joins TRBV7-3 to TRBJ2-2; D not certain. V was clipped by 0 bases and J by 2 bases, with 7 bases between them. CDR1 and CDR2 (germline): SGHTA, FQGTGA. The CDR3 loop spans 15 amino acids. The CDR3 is CASSLTSPNTGELFF. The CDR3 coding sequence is TGTGCCAGCAGCTTAACGAGTCCTAACACCGGGGAGCTGTTTTTT.

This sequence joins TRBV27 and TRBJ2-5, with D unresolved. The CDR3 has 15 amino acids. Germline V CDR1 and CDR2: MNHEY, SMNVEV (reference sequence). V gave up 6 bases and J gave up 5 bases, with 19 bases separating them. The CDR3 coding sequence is TGTGCCAGCAGCCAGACCGACGTGAGTCACGAGACCCAGTACTTC. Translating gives CASSQTDVSHETQYF.

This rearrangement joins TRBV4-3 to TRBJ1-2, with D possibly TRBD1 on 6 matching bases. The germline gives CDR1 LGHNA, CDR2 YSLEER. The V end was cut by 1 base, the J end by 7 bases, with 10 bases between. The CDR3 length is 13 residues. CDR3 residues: CASSQAQGGGYTF. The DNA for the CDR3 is TGCGCCAGCAGCCAAGCACAGGGAGGTGGCTACACCTTC.

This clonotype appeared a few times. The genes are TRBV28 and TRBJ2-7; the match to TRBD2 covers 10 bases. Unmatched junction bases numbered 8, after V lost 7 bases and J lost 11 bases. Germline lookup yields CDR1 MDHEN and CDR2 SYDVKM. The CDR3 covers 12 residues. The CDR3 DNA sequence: TGTGCCAGCAAAGCGGGAGGGCGGAGGGAGTACTTC. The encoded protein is CASKAGGRREYF.

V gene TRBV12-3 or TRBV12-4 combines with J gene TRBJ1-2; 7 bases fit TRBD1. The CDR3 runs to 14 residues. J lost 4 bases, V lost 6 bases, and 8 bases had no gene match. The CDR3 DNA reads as TGTGCCAGCAGGGGGACAGACAAGACCTATGGCTACACCTTC. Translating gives CASRGTDKTYGYTF.

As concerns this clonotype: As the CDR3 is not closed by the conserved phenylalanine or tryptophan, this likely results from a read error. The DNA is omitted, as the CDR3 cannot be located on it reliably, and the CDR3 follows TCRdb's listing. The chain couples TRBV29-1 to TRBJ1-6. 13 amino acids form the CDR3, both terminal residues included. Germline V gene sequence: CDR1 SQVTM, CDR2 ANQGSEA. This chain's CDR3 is CSVEEQAQPLSGR.

CDR3 nucleotides: TGTGCCAGCAGCCGCCGGACTAGTACAGATACGCAGTATTTT. Amino acid sequence: CASSRRTSTDTQYF. V usage is TRBV3-1 and J usage is TRBJ2-3, with TRBD2 matching over 7 bases. This CDR3 region has 14 residues. The J segment lost 3 bases and the V segment lost 4 bases, leaving 4 bases of the junction unmatched. In germline, CDR1 is LGHDT, CDR2 YNNKEL (reference sequence).

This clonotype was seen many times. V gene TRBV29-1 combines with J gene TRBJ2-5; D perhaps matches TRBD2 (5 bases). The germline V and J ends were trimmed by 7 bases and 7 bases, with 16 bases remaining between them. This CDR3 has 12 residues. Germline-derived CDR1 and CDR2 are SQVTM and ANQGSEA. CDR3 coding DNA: TGCAGCGCAGGCTCGACGGCGGGGACCCAGTACTTC. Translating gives CSAGSTAGTQYF.

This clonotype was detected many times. The CDR3 loop reads CASSSSSNTGELFF. CDR3 nucleotides: TGTGCCAGCAGTTCAAGTTCGAACACCGGGGAGCTGTTTTTT. V and J are TRBV12-3 or TRBV12-4 and TRBJ2-2; no reliable D call. CDR3 length equals 14 residues. Trimming removed 4 bases at V and 0 bases at J, with 6 bases between.

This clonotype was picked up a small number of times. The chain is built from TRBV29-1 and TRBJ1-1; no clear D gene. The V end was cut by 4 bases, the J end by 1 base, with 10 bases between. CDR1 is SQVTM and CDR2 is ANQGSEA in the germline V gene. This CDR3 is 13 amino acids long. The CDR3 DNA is TGCAGCGTTGTCCGGGAGGGGAACACTGAAGCTTTCTTT. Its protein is CSVVREGNTEAFF.

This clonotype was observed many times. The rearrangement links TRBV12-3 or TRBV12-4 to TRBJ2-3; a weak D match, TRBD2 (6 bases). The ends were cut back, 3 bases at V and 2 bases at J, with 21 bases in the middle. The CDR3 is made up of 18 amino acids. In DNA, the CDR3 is TGTGCCAGCAGTTTTCCGGGCCTAGGGCGGGGCCCCACAGATACGCAGTATTTT. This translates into CASSFPGLGRGPTDTQYF.

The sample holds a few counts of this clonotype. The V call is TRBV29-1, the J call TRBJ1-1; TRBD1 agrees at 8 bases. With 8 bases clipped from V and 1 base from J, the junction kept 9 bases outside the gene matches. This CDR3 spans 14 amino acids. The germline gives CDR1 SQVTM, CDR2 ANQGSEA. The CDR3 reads CSIYLGQGNTEAFF. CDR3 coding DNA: TGCAGCATCTACCTAGGACAGGGGAACACTGAAGCTTTCTTT.

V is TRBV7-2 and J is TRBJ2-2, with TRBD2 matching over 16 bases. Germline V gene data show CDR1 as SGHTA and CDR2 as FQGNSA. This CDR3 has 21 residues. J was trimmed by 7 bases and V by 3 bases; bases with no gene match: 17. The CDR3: CASSFRTSGTSGRAAVGELFF. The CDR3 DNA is TGTGCCAGCAGCTTCCGCACCTCCGGGACTAGCGGGAGGGCGGCGGTCGGGGAGCTGTTTTTT.

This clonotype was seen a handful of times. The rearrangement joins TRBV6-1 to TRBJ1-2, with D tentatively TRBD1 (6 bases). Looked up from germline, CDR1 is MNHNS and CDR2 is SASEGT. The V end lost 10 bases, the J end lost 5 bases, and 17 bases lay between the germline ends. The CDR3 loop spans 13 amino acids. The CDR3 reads CAILLGADYGYTF. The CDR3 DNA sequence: TGTGCCATCCTTCTGGGGGCAGATTATGGCTACACCTTC.

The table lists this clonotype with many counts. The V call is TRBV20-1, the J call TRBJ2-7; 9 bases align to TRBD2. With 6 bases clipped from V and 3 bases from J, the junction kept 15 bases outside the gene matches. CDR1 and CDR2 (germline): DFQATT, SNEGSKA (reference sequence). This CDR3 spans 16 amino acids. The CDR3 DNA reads TGCAGTGCAACAAATACCCTTCTAGCGGGAATCTACGAGCAGTACTTC. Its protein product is CSATNTLLAGIYEQYF.

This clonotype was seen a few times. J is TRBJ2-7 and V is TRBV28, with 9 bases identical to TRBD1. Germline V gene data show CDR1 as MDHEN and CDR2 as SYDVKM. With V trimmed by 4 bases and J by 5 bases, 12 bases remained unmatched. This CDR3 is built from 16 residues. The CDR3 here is CASSWRTGTGRHEQYF. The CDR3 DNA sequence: TGTGCCAGCAGTTGGAGAACCGGGACAGGGCGCCACGAGCAGTACTTC.

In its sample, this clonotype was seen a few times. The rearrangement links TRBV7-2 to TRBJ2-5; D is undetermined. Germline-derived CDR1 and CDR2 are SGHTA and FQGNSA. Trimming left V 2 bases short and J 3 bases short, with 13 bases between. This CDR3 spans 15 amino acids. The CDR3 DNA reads TGTGCCAGCAGCTTAAGGGCCCGGAGAAAAGAGACCCAGTACTTC. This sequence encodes CASSLRARRKETQYF.

The CDR3 DNA sequence: TGTGCCAGCTCGCCGGGGGTTTGGGGCTACACCTTC. This gives the protein CASSPGVWGYTF. The chain links TRBV18 to TRBJ1-2; a weak D match, TRBD1 (5 bases). The V end lost 6 bases, the J end lost 8 bases, and 13 bases lay between the germline ends. This CDR3 has 12 residues. Per germline, CDR1 KGHSH and CDR2 LQKENI.

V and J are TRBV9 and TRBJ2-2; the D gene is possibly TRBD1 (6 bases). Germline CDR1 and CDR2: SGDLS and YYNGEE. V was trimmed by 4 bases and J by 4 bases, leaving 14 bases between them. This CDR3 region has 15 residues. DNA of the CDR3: TGTGCCAGCAGCAGTCGGACAGCCCCCACCGGGGAGCTGTTTTTT. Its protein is CASSSRTAPTGELFF.

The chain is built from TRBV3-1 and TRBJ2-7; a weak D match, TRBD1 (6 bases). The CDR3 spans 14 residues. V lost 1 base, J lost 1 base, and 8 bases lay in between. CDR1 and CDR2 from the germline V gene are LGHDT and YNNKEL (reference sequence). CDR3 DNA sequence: TGTGCCAGCAGCCAAGGGGGGCTTTCCTACGAGCAGTACTTC. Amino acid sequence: CASSQGGLSYEQYF.

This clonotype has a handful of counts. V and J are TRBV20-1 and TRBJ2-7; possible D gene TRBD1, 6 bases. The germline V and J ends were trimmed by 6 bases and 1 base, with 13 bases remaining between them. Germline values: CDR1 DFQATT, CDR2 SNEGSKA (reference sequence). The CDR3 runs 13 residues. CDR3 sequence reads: CSAPDRISYEQYF. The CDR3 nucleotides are TGCAGTGCCCCTGACAGGATATCCTACGAGCAGTACTTC.